Listed here are 10 T cell receptor beta chains from one sample, sequenced in a study of cytomegalovirus exposure and HLA in healthy donors. The primer mix had 60 Vbeta and 13 Jbeta primers. Using immunoSEQ multiplex PCR, the repertoire was profiled, and TCRdb retains in-frame clones only, with some absent. This table holds over 200,000 clones, around 89% found once. The sample was PBMCs. These receptor sequences come from a woman younger than 35 in good health and CMV-seronegative.

J is TRBJ2-7 and V is TRBV6-5, with TRBD1 identical over 9 bases. Germline-derived CDR1 and CDR2 are MNHEY and SVGAGI. The CDR3 spans 15 residues. Trimming at V came to 4 bases and at J to 3 bases, leaving 7 bases not matched to a gene. The CDR3 sequence: CASSSAGTGNYEQYF. The CDR3 DNA follows: TGTGCCAGCAGTTCCGCCGGGACAGGGAACTACGAGCAGTACTTC.

The J gene is TRBJ2-5, the V gene TRBV7-9; D perhaps matches TRBD1 (5 bases). CDR3 size: 13 residues. The germline V and J ends were trimmed by 9 bases and 7 bases, with 18 bases remaining between them. Germline CDR1 SEHNR, CDR2 FQNEAQ (reference sequence). The CDR3 nucleotides are TGTGCCAGTGAGCTTCCGGTCACAGGGACCCAGTACTTC. Amino acids: CASELPVTGTQYF.

The chain recombines TRBV5-5 with TRBJ1-3; 11 bases fit TRBD1. V shed 4 bases and J 2 bases; nucleotides not matched to a gene: 14. CDR3 length: 19 residues. Per germline, CDR1 SGHKS and CDR2 YYEKEE (reference sequence). CDR3 bases: TGTGCCAGCAGCCCTAGGGTGTGGACAGGGGGCCTCACTGGAAACACCATATATTTT. This codes for CASSPRVWTGGLTGNTIYF.

The chain joins TRBV7-6 to TRBJ2-7; 9 bases line up with TRBD1. Germline V gene sequence: CDR1 SGHVS, CDR2 FNYEAQ. The CDR3 runs 12 residues. Trimming at V came to 5 bases and at J to 5 bases, leaving 1 base not matched to a gene. CDR3 sequence (DNA): TGTGCCAGCAGCCGGACAGGGGACGAGCAGTACTTC. As protein: CASSRTGDEQYF. Filled out from reference TRBV7-6 and TRBJ2-7, the complete variable domain reads GAGVSQSPRYKVTKRGQDVALRCDPISGHVSLYWYRQALGQGPEFLTYFNYEAQQDKSGLPNDRFSAERPEGSISTLTIQRTEQRDSAMYRCASSRTGDEQYFGPGTRLTVT.

The rearrangement joins TRBV5-4 to TRBJ2-1, with 8 bases fitting TRBD2. V was pared by 3 bases and J by 7 bases, with 6 bases of the junction left unmatched. The length of the CDR3 is 14 residues. CDR1 and CDR2 (germline): SGHNT, YYREEE (reference sequence). This CDR3 is CASSWSGGGNEQFF. CDR3 DNA: TGTGCCAGCAGCTGGAGCGGGGGTGGAAATGAGCAGTTCTTC. The whole variable domain, filled in from reference TRBV5-4 and TRBJ2-1, reads ETGVTQSPTHLIKTRGQQVTLRCSSQSGHNTVSWYQQALGQGPQFIFQYYREEENGRGNFPPRFSGLQFPNYSSELNVNALELDDSALYLCASSWSGGGNEQFFGPGTRLTVL.

J is TRBJ2-2 and V is TRBV27, with D uncertain. V dropped 3 bases and J dropped 7 bases, with 6 bases sitting between them. CDR3 length: 12 residues. In germline, CDR1 is MNHEY, CDR2 SMNVEV (reference sequence). The CDR3 sequence: CASSFSRGELFF. CDR3 coding DNA: TGTGCCAGCAGTTTTAGTCGCGGGGAGCTGTTTTTT.

The chain couples TRBV7-2 to TRBJ2-1; D possibly corresponds to TRBD2 (5 bases). V gave up 2 bases and J gave up 10 bases, with 9 bases separating them. CDR3 size: 12 residues. In germline, CDR1 is SGHTA, CDR2 FQGNSA. Here the CDR3 reads CASSLYSGEQFF. The CDR3 DNA sequence: TGTGCCAGCAGCTTATACAGCGGCGAGCAGTTCTTC.

The chain uses TRBV27 and TRBJ2-1; D possibly corresponds to TRBD2 (6 bases). The CDR3 runs to 14 residues. V was shortened by 8 bases and J by 2 bases, with 13 bases between the two germline ends. Germline loops: CDR1 MNHEY, CDR2 SMNVEV (reference sequence). CDR3 region: CASAVSSAYNEQFF. CDR3 bases: TGTGCCAGCGCAGTTTCTAGCGCCTACAATGAGCAGTTCTTC.

The rearrangement uses TRBV15 and TRBJ2-7; no reliable D call. The V gene's germline CDR1 is LNHNV and CDR2 YYDKDF (reference sequence). V gave up 1 base and J gave up 1 base, with 11 bases separating them. The CDR3 has 15 amino acids. In DNA form, the CDR3 reads TGTGCCACCAGCAGAGTCGGAGTTCCGTCCTACGAGCAGTACTTC. Translated: CATSRVGVPSYEQYF.

The gene calls are TRBV18 and TRBJ2-2; the match to TRBD1 covers 8 bases. The V gene end was trimmed by 8 bases and the J gene end by 10 bases; junction bases not matched to a gene: 6. CDR1 and CDR2 from the germline V gene are KGHSH and LQKENI. The CDR3 contains 12 residues. CDR3 DNA sequence: TGTGCCAGCCGACAGGGGTCATCGGAGCTGTTTTTT. Protein product: CASRQGSSELFF. The full variable domain, with the rest looked up from reference TRBV18 and TRBJ2-2, is NAGVMQNPRHLVRRRGQEARLRCSPMKGHSHVYWYRQLPEEGLKFMVYLQKENIIDESGMPKERFSAEFPKEGPSILRIQQVVRGDSAAYFCASRQGSSELFFGEGSRLTVL.